This record concerns one TCR beta chain sequence. Its antigen is unidentified. The study reverse transcribed the entire isolated RNA, so it sequenced expressed TCRB transcripts. Clones were read by immunoSEQ multiplex PCR, and TCRdb kept only the in-frame ones, dropping some. Among more than 200,000 clones listed, under 20% were seen once. The sample originates from a study of beta chain features in type 1 diabetes. Study findings and constraints: Shortening of TCRB CDR3s, moderate but significant, appeared in all four CD4+ subsets of Type 1 diabetes patients. VDJ junctions from type 1 diabetes patients carried fewer insertions and larger deletions.

CDR3 length: 15 residues. V was clipped by 1 base and J by 6 bases; unmatched bases: 5. Germline values: CDR1 SEHNR, CDR2 FQNEAQ (reference sequence). The sequence came from a man in his thirties or forties with type 1 diabetes. This chain joins TRBV7-9 and TRBJ2-7; 11 bases map to TRBD1. The material sequenced was naive CD4+ T cells from blood. The CDR3 DNA is TGTGCCAGCAGCTTAGTGGACAGGGGGCGCATCGAGCAGTACTTC. Protein sequence: CASSLVDRGRIEQYF. Variable domain in full (rest from reference TRBV7-9 and TRBJ2-7): DTGVSQNPRHKITKRGQNVTFRCDPISEHNRLYWYRQTLGQGPEFLTYFQNEAQLEKSRLLSDRFSAERPKGSFSTLEIQRTEQGDSAMYLCASSLVDRGRIEQYFGPGTRLTVT.